The 14 T cell receptor beta chains reported below all come from one sample, sequenced in a study of radiation and T cells in renal cell carcinoma. Sequencing used immunoSEQ multiplex PCR; TCRdb keeps in-frame clones, though not all of them. The table lists about 78,000 clones, 70% to 90% of them singletons. Time point: blood 4 weeks post-SBRT, at nephrectomy. Treatment meaning: 15 Gy SBRT to primary tumor, nephrectomy 4 weeks later. Material: blood, obtained from a patient whose treatment included radiotherapy and nephrectomy. Source of these receptors: a woman aged 70-85 years with renal cell carcinoma.

The chain joins TRBV18 to TRBJ2-1, with 7 bases aligning to TRBD1. CDR3 length: 15 residues. Germline V lookup: CDR1 KGHSH, CDR2 LQKENI. V lost 0 bases and J lost 6; bases outside the gene matches: 5. CDR3 sequence (DNA): TGTGCCAGCTCACCACCGTTCGCAGGGGGCAATGAGCAGTTCTTC. It yields the protein CASSPPFAGGNEQFF.

This clone occurred a few times. The chain uses TRBV28 and TRBJ2-2; D not resolved. The germline gives CDR1 MDHEN, CDR2 SYDVKM. CDR3 size: 14 residues. The V and J ends lost 7 bases and 1 base respectively, with 10 bases between them. CDR3 DNA: TGTGCCAGCACGGACCCAGAGAACACCGGGGAGCTGTTTTTT. Translating gives CASTDPENTGELFF.

This sequence joins TRBV4-3 and TRBJ1-3, with 11 nucleotides matching TRBD1. The CDR3 runs to 17 residues. Germline V gene lookup returns CDR1 LGHNA and CDR2 YSLEER. Trimming at V came to 1 base and at J to 2 bases, leaving 4 bases not matched to a gene. CDR3 sequence (DNA): TGCGCCAGCAGCCAAGCTGGGACAGGGGGGGCTGGAAACACCATATATTTT. Translation gives CASSQAGTGGAGNTIYF.

J is TRBJ1-1 and V is TRBV28; D remains ambiguous. V was pared by 5 bases and J by 1 base, with 11 bases between. CDR3 length equals 14 residues. Germline-derived CDR1 and CDR2 are MDHEN and SYDVKM. CDR3 sequence: CASSLTPGNTEAFF. As DNA, the CDR3 is TGTGCCAGCAGTCTAACCCCAGGGAACACTGAAGCTTTCTTT.

The chain joins TRBV18 to TRBJ1-6, with 7 positions matching TRBD1. Germline CDR1 and CDR2: KGHSH and LQKENI. With 2 bases clipped from V and 5 bases from J, the junction kept 6 bases outside the gene matches. This CDR3 has 16 amino acids. CDR3 sequence: CASSPTGAKNNSPLHF. DNA for the CDR3: TGTGCCAGCTCACCAACAGGGGCGAAGAATAATTCACCCCTCCACTTT.

The chain recombines TRBV14 with TRBJ2-2, with D unclear. The germline V gene encodes CDR1 SGHDN and CDR2 FVKESK. The CDR3 loop spans 15 amino acids. V lost 3 bases and J lost 5, with 13 bases in between. The CDR3 DNA sequence: TGTGCCAGCAGCCAGAGAGAGTTCCGGACCGGGGAGCTGTTTTTT. The encoded protein is CASSQREFRTGELFF.

For the CDR3, the DNA is TGTGCCAGCAGCTTGACCTTGACAGGGTGGGGAAATCAGCCCCAGCATTTT. Translated: CASSLTLTGWGNQPQHF. The J gene is TRBJ1-5, the V gene TRBV5-5, with 7 bases identical to TRBD1. Germline trimming cut 1 base from V and 4 bases from J; bases unmatched to any gene: 11. This CDR3 comprises 17 residues. The germline CDR1 and CDR2 sequences are SGHKS and YYEKEE (reference sequence).

The chain carries TRBV7-2 and TRBJ2-1, with D maybe TRBD1 (6 bases). The ends were cut back, 4 bases at V and 12 bases at J, with 10 bases in the middle. Germline V gives CDR1 SGHTA, CDR2 FQGNSA. The CDR3 covers 11 residues. CDR3 region: CASSSGRGQFF. CDR3 DNA: TGTGCCAGCAGCTCCGGCAGGGGGCAGTTCTTC. Variable domain in full (rest from reference TRBV7-2 and TRBJ2-1): GAGVSQSPSNKVTEKGKDVELRCDPISGHTALYWYRQSLGQGLEFLIYFQGNSAPDKSGLPSDRFSAERTGGSVSTLTIQRTQQEDSAVYLCASSSGRGQFFGPGTRLTVL.

V and J are TRBV6-6 and TRBJ1-1; tentative D call: TRBD1 (6 bases). The CDR3 runs 15 residues. The germline V and J ends were trimmed by 2 bases and 1 base, with 11 bases remaining between them. From germline, CDR1 is MNHNY and CDR2 SVGAGI (reference sequence). CDR3 nucleotides: TGTGCCAGCAGTTACCCACAGGGTTCGAACACTGAAGCTTTCTTT. Residues: CASSYPQGSNTEAFF.

V gene TRBV7-3 combines with J gene TRBJ2-1; D not certain. The length of the CDR3 is 15 residues. Germline V lookup: CDR1 SGHTA, CDR2 FQGTGA. Trimming removed 0 bases at V and 0 bases at J, with 6 bases between. Written as DNA, the CDR3 is TGTGCCAGCAGCTTAACAGGGATCTCCTACAATGAGCAGTTCTTC. Amino acids: CASSLTGISYNEQFF.

This clone was seen only once. CDR3 sequence: CASSLQPGQDYEQYF. Here the CDR3 DNA reads TGTGCCAGCAGCTTACAACCGGGACAGGACTACGAGCAGTACTTC. The rearrangement links TRBV7-2 to TRBJ2-7, with 8 bases lining up with TRBD1. With V trimmed by 2 bases and J by 3 bases, 6 bases remained unmatched. This CDR3 has 15 amino acids. In germline, CDR1 is SGHTA, CDR2 FQGNSA.

Here the CDR3 DNA reads TGTGCCAGCAGCTTGGGAGGGGTTCTAAGCACAGATACGCAGTATTTT. Its translation: CASSLGGVLSTDTQYF. The V and J genes are TRBV5-4 and TRBJ2-3; D possibly uses TRBD1 or TRBD2 (5 bases each). Germline-derived CDR1 and CDR2 are SGHNT and YYREEE (reference sequence). The CDR3 runs to 16 residues. Deletions cut 0 bases from V and 0 bases from J, with 11 bases between.

The gene calls are TRBV5-1 and TRBJ2-7; TRBD2 agrees at 13 bases. CDR3 length: 17 residues. From germline, CDR1 is SGHRS and CDR2 YFSETQ. J gave up 6 bases and V 3 bases, and 12 bases lay outside the gene matches. This CDR3 reads CASSSGLAGPTSVEQYF. Written as DNA, the CDR3 is TGCGCCAGCAGCTCGGGACTAGCGGGGCCTACGAGTGTCGAGCAGTACTTC.

The chain's CDR3 is CASSQENAAGGPEETQYF. CDR3 bases: TGTGCCAGCAGCCAAGAAAATGCGGCGGGGGGGCCGGAGGAGACCCAGTACTTC. This chain joins TRBV4-2 and TRBJ2-5; 9 bases align to TRBD2. V lost 0 bases and J lost 5; bases outside the gene matches: 13. This CDR3 spans 18 amino acids. Germline lookup yields CDR1 LGHNA and CDR2 YNFKEQ.